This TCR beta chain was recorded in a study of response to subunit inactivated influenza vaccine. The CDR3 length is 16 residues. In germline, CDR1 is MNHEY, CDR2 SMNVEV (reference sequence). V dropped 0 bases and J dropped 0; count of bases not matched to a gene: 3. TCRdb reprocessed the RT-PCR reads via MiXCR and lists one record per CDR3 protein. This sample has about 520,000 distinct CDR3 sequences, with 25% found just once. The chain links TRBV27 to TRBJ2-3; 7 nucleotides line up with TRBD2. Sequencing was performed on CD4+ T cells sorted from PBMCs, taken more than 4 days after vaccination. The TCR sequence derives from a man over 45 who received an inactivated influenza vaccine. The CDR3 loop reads CASSLSRTRSTDTQYF. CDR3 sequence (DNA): TGTGCCAGCAGTTTATCGCGGACTAGGAGCACAGATACGCAGTATTTT.